The clone carrying this T cell receptor beta chain was picked up many times. Its antigen is not identified. The sample is drawn from a study of T cells in Graves' hyperthyroidism and ophthalmopathy. Whole-study findings and limits: The model's output predicted ophthalmopathy at a median of roughly 6.9 months prior to onset.

Amplified TCR beta CDR3 regions came from RNA transcripts. The TCR CDR3 was amplified in a first-round RT-PCR using the HTBI primer set. TCRdb independently ran MiXCR on the multiplex PCR reads; one entry per CDR3 protein. The table has roughly 640,000 distinct CDR3 sequences, 16% seen once. In germline, CDR1 is SGHAT, CDR2 FQNNGV. The V end was cut by 7 bases, the J end by 0 bases, with 15 bases between. The CDR3 consists of 15 residues. Disease duration was under 3 months in the ophthalmopathy patients, who also had a Clinical Activity Score of at least 3 and a NOSPECS grade of at least 4. The chain carries TRBV11-2 and TRBJ1-2; no reliable D call. Sequenced material: blood. The TCR sequence derives from a woman between 40 and 55 years old with Graves' ophthalmopathy. This CDR3 reads CASIPLGVANYGYTF. The CDR3 coding sequence is TGTGCCAGCATCCCGCTAGGCGTAGCTAACTATGGCTACACCTTC.